This TCR beta chain comes out of a study of regulatory T cells in long-lasting Graves disease. Regarding time point: persistent/refractory GD, antithyroid drugs over 5 years with positive TRAb. The TCR library was made from RNA that had been extracted from PBMCs in TRIzol. American Thyroid Association guidelines defined how Graves' disease was diagnosed. iRepertoire HTBI primers and Arm-PCR of CDR3 regions built TCR beta libraries. TCRdb processed the multiplex PCR reads anew with MiXCR; each CDR3 protein has one entry. The repertoire includes hundreds of thousands of distinct CDR3 sequences, roughly 30% of them detected once, and roughly 41% sits in the top ten. This sequence was found in a female donor with Graves disease. The sequencing used peripheral blood mononuclear cells (PBMCs), collected when the disease was refractory, from a patient treated with antithyroid drugs.

The CDR3 DNA sequence: TGTGCCACCAGCAGAGATAATGGGGCGGATGAAGCTTTCTTT. Its protein is CATSRDNGADEAFF. The rearrangement links TRBV15 to TRBJ1-1; TRBD1 might be the D (5 bases). Germline lookup yields CDR1 LNHNV and CDR2 YYDKDF (reference sequence). V lost 0 bases and J lost 7, with 12 bases in between. The CDR3 runs 14 residues.